The next 17 T cell receptor beta chains were all read from a single sample in a study of shared clonotypes between healthy human individuals. Measured with immunoSEQ multiplex PCR; TCRdb has only the in-frame clones, and not every one. The sample lists roughly 1,600,000 clones, approximately 98.5% seen once, with about 0.34% in the top ten. Sequencing was done on a sample of naive CD4+ T cells sorted from blood. Regarding subset: CD45RA+ positively selected. Receptors were obtained from a man aged 30 to 39 in good health.

The rearrangement links TRBV7-6 to TRBJ2-7; 7 nucleotides align to TRBD2. Germline trimming cut 1 base from V and 2 bases from J; bases unmatched to any gene: 8. This CDR3 contains 16 residues. Per germline, CDR1 SGHVS and CDR2 FNYEAQ. CDR3 DNA: TGTGCCAGCAGCTTAGTTTCGGGGGGAGTACCCTACGAGCAGTACTTC. Translated: CASSLVSGGVPYEQYF.

Concerning this clone: Additional DNA sequences in this sample encode the identical CDR3. The chain uses TRBV5-5 and TRBJ2-3; 8 positions agree with TRBD2. The trim removed 0 bases at V and 0 bases at J, leaving 3 bases unmatched. The germline CDR1 and CDR2 sequences are SGHKS and YYEKEE (reference sequence). The CDR3 runs 16 residues. CDR3: CASSLALAASTDTQYF. As DNA, the CDR3 is TGTGCCAGCAGCTTGGCACTAGCGGCTAGCACAGATACGCAGTATTTT.

CDR3 nucleotide sequence: TGTGCCAGCAGACAGTACACCGGGGAGCTGTTTTTT. It codes for CASRQYTGELFF. This chain uses TRBV6-5 with TRBJ2-2; unclear D gene. CDR3 length equals 12 residues. CDR1 and CDR2 from the germline V gene are MNHEY and SVGAGI. Trimming shortened V by 6 bases and J by 3 bases, and 5 bases separated the two germline ends.

The chain links TRBV4-3 to TRBJ2-7; the D gene is possibly TRBD1 (8 bases). The CDR3 consists of 15 residues. Per germline, CDR1 LGHNA and CDR2 YSLEER. The germline V and J ends were trimmed by 5 bases and 4 bases, with 18 bases remaining between them. In nucleotides, the CDR3 is TGCGCCAGCAGCAGGGGGGGGACAGGCATGTACGAGCAGTACTTC. Translated, it gives CASSRGGTGMYEQYF.

With respect to this clone: Other DNA sequences of this sample code for an identical CDR3. V is TRBV9 and J is TRBJ2-5, with a possible D match to TRBD1 (6 bases). V gave up 0 bases and J gave up 4 bases, with 7 bases separating them. The CDR3 is 13 residues long. Germline CDR1 is SGDLS and CDR2 is YYNGEE. The CDR3 loop reads CASSVGRGETQYF. The CDR3, as DNA: TGTGCCAGCAGCGTAGGCAGGGGAGAGACCCAGTACTTC.

V is TRBV5-4 and J is TRBJ1-1, with D unclear. Germline-derived CDR1 and CDR2 are SGHNT and YYREEE (reference sequence). This CDR3 has 11 amino acids. V lost 3 bases to trimming and J lost 12 bases, with 12 bases between them. CDR3 in amino acids: CASSYGWETFF. The CDR3 DNA reads as TGTGCCAGCAGCTACGGATGGGAGACTTTCTTT. Complete variable domain (other parts from reference TRBV5-4 and TRBJ1-1): ETGVTQSPTHLIKTRGQQVTLRCSSQSGHNTVSWYQQALGQGPQFIFQYYREEENGRGNFPPRFSGLQFPNYSSELNVNALELDDSALYLCASSYGWETFFGQGTRLTVV.

The chain carries TRBV27 and TRBJ1-1; D unclear. The germline gives CDR1 MNHEY, CDR2 SMNVEV (reference sequence). Trimming left V 3 bases short and J 0 bases short, with 11 bases between. The CDR3 is 15 amino acids. For the CDR3, the DNA is TGTGCCAGCAGTTTTCGCAAGGGCCTGAACACTGAAGCTTTCTTT. It encodes CASSFRKGLNTEAFF.

The rearrangement links TRBV5-1 to TRBJ1-1; 9 bases agree with TRBD1. The germline V gene has CDR1 SGHRS and CDR2 YFSETQ. This CDR3 is 15 amino acids long. V shed 4 bases and J 3 bases; nucleotides not matched to a gene: 7. The CDR3 here is CASSNLRTGDTEAFF. The CDR3, as DNA: TGCGCCAGCAGCAACCTCCGGACAGGGGACACTGAAGCTTTCTTT.

Notes on this clone: Within the sample, other DNA sequences also encode this same CDR3. CDR3 in DNA: TGTGCCAGCGGGAGGGGGACAGATACGCAGTATTTT. Translating gives CASGRGTDTQYF. This chain links TRBV6-5 with TRBJ2-3, with a tentative D call TRBD2 (7 bases). V lost 8 bases, J lost 3 bases, and 9 bases lay in between. The length of the CDR3 is 12 residues. Germline V gene data show CDR1 as MNHEY and CDR2 as SVGAGI.

V gene TRBV27 combines with J gene TRBJ2-6; 8 bases are shared with TRBD1. Germline V gene data show CDR1 as MNHEY and CDR2 as SMNVEV (reference sequence). The CDR3 contains 17 residues. V trimming: 0 bases; J trimming: 3 bases; junction bases outside the gene matches: 4. As DNA, the CDR3 is TGTGCCAGCAGTTTATCTTACAGGGGGGTTGGGGCCAACGTCCTGACTTTC. Amino acid sequence: CASSLSYRGVGANVLTF.

V is TRBV18 and J is TRBJ2-7; 8 bases are shared with TRBD1. Trimming removed 3 bases from V and 2 bases from J; junction bases left unmatched: 12. This CDR3 is built from 17 residues. Per germline, CDR1 KGHSH and CDR2 LQKENI. The DNA for the CDR3 is TGTGCCAGCTCACCGTTGCCCGGGACAGGAAAGACCTACGAGCAGTACTTC. This sequence encodes CASSPLPGTGKTYEQYF.

The V and J genes are TRBV25-1 and TRBJ2-7; D uncertain. The CDR3 sequence is 13 residues long. V was trimmed by 3 bases and J by 2 bases, leaving 8 bases between them. Germline V gives CDR1 MGHDK, CDR2 SYGVNS. The CDR3, as DNA: TGTGCCAGCAGTGATTTGTTAGCCTACGAGCAGTACTTC. Protein product: CASSDLLAYEQYF.

This chain links TRBV7-2 with TRBJ2-7, with D possibly matching TRBD1 (6 bases). The CDR3 sequence is 13 residues long. V lost 4 bases, J lost 6 bases, and 13 bases lay in between. Germline assignment: CDR1 SGHTA and CDR2 FQGNSA. Written as DNA, the CDR3 is TGTGCCAGCAGCTCACGGGACATACGCGAGCAGTACTTC. It yields the protein CASSSRDIREQYF.

The genes are TRBV19 and TRBJ1-5; 7 bases agree with TRBD1. This CDR3 region has 18 residues. After removal of 5 bases from V and 0 bases from J, the junction contained 13 bases not matched to a gene. Per the germline V gene, CDR1 is LNHDA and CDR2 is SQIVND (reference sequence). The CDR3 region is CASSPGGGQYYSNQPQHF. CDR3 sequence (DNA): TGTGCCAGTAGTCCCGGGGGGGGACAGTATTATAGCAATCAGCCCCAGCATTTT.

The chain is built from TRBV5-4 and TRBJ2-1; D call uncertain. The CDR3 has 16 amino acids. Germline V gene lookup returns CDR1 SGHNT and CDR2 YYREEE (reference sequence). Trimming cost V 4 bases and J 0 bases, with 14 bases left between them. CDR3 sequence: CASSPRTISSYNEQFF. The CDR3 nucleotides read TGTGCCAGCAGCCCTCGGACGATCAGCTCCTACAATGAGCAGTTCTTC.

Only one count was recorded for this clone. The CDR3 region is CASSVDRAGVGWSTDTQYF. The CDR3 DNA follows: TGTGCCAGCAGCGTAGATCGAGCGGGAGTGGGCTGGAGCACAGATACGCAGTATTTT. J is TRBJ2-3 and V is TRBV9; TRBD2 aligns across 8 bases. The trim removed 0 bases at V and 0 bases at J, leaving 12 bases unmatched. In germline, CDR1 is SGDLS, CDR2 YYNGEE. The CDR3 sequence is 19 residues long.

This sequence joins TRBV19 and TRBJ2-7; D tentatively reads TRBD1 or TRBD2 (6 bases each). V lost 3 bases to trimming and J lost 7 bases, with 16 bases between them. CDR1 is LNHDA, CDR2 SQIVND, per germline (reference sequence). CDR3 length: 14 residues. CDR3 amino acids: CASSIGGPSREQYF. DNA for the CDR3: TGTGCCAGTAGTATTGGGGGGCCGTCTCGAGAGCAGTACTTC.